Listed below are T cell receptor beta chains from one sample, sequenced in a study of sequential checkpoint blockade in melanoma. Assay: immunoSEQ multiplex PCR; the TCRdb copy retains only in-frame clones and omits some. The sample has roughly 21,000 clones, around 25% seen once. Source: tumor tissue (inferred from file names), taken from a patient given nivolumab and ipilimumab in sequence. The origin of the receptors is a human donor with melanoma. Each CDR3 is given with its conserved first and last residue. D genes are given only for firm matches. Rows may omit the clone size; those that give it use once, few, many or a size class.

>TRBJ2-7|TRBV19|-|-
CASSPGHGYEQYF
TGTGCCAGTAGTCCCGGGCACGGCTACGAGCAGTACTTC
>TRBJ1-1|TRBV10-3|-|-
CAISEVNTEAFF
TGTGCCATCAGTGAGGTGAACACTGAAGCTTTCTTT
>TRBJ2-5|TRBV1|-|few
CASSQDREKTQYF
TGCGCCAGCAGCCAAGACAGGGAAAAGACCCAGTACTTC
>TRBJ2-1|TRBV6-8|-|few
CASSYPNNRFSEQFF
TGTGCCAGCAGTTACCCGAACAATAGGTTTAGTGAGCAGTTCTTC
>TRBJ1-1|TRBV6-8|-|few
CASTETPNTEAFF
TGTGCCAGCACCGAAACCCCGAACACTGAAGCTTTCTTT
>TRBJ2-3|TRBV4-1|TRBD1|-
CASSQSPGQGNTDTQYF
TGCGCCAGCAGCCAATCGCCGGGACAGGGGAACACAGATACGCAGTATTTT
>TRBJ2-2|TRBV18|TRBD2|few
CASSPGLAGTNTGELFF
TGTGCCAGCTCACCGGGACTAGCGGGAACGAACACCGGGGAGCTGTTTTTT
>TRBJ1-1|TRBV6-8|TRBD1|-
CASRRQGMNTEAFF
TGTGCCAGCAGACGACAGGGGATGAACACTGAAGCTTTCTTT
>TRBJ1-3|TRBV11-3|TRBD1|few
CASSSTGTGASGNTIYF
TGTGCCAGCAGCTCAACCGGAACAGGGGCCTCTGGAAACACCATATATTTT
>TRBJ2-7|TRBV5-1|-|-
CASSLGWENGEQYF
TGCGCCAGCAGCTTGGGATGGGAGAACGGCGAGCAGTACTTC
>TRBJ2-5|TRBV29-1|TRBD2|medium-sized
CSVSGTSGQQYQETQYF
TGCAGCGTGTCCGGGACTAGCGGCCAACAGTACCAAGAGACCCAGTACTTC
>TRBJ1-1|TRBV11-3|-|-
CASSPATTLNTEAFF
TGTGCCAGCAGCCCGGCCACCACTTTGAACACTGAAGCTTTCTTT
>TRBJ2-1|TRBV9|-|few
CASSETAPSYNEQFF
TGTGCCAGCAGCGAGACGGCGCCCTCCTACAATGAGCAGTTCTTC
>TRBJ2-7|TRBV11-3|-|few
CASSLVPSSSTYEQYF
TGTGCCAGCAGCTTAGTTCCTAGCTCGAGTACCTACGAGCAGTACTTC
>TRBJ2-3|TRBV29-1|-|-
CSVESGTDTQYF
TGCAGCGTTGAATCGGGGACAGATACGCAGTATTTT
>TRBJ2-1|TRBV11-3|TRBD1|few
CASSSRQGPSYNEQFF
TGTGCCAGCAGCTCGCGACAGGGTCCGTCCTACAATGAGCAGTTCTTC
>TRBJ1-5|TRBV28|-|few
CASTRGAQPQHF
TGTGCCAGCACAAGGGGAGCCCAGCCCCAGCATTTT
>TRBJ1-5|TRBV28|-|once
CASSLPLTRAEPQHF
TGTGCCAGCAGTTTGCCGTTAACCCGGGCAGAGCCCCAGCATTTT
>TRBJ2-5|TRBV11-3|-|-
CASSYATGMVGETQYF
TGTGCCAGCAGCTACGCAACAGGGATGGTAGGGGAGACCCAGTACTTC
>TRBJ1-2|TRBV11-3|-|many
CASSHTGFTNYGYTF
TGTGCCAGCAGTCACACAGGTTTCACTAACTATGGCTACACCTTC
>TRBJ2-5|TRBV28|TRBD2|-
CASRSTSGSTQETQYF
TGTGCCAGCAGATCGACTAGCGGGAGCACCCAAGAGACCCAGTACTTC
>TRBJ2-1|TRBV11-1|-|few
CASSSTSSYNEQFF
TGTGCCAGCAGCTCGACTAGCTCCTACAATGAGCAGTTCTTC
>TRBJ2-7|TRBV7-4|-|few
CASSTPPAYEQYF
TGTGCCAGCAGCACACCCCCCGCCTACGAGCAGTACTTC
>TRBJ1-4|TRBV28|-|many
CASSIDWTAKLFF
TGTGCCAGCAGTATAGATTGGACAGCCAAACTGTTTTTT
>TRBJ2-2|TRBV30|TRBD1|-
CAWSVTGTGVAGELFF
TGTGCCTGGAGTGTGACCGGGACAGGGGTCGCCGGGGAGCTGTTTTTT
>TRBJ1-2|TRBV19|-|-
CASTEYYGYTF
TGTGCCAGTACCGAATACTATGGCTACACCTTC
>TRBJ1-4|TRBV11-3|TRBD1|few
CASSPRTGDEKLFF
TGTGCCAGCAGCCCTCGGACAGGGGATGAAAAACTGTTTTTT
>TRBJ1-1|TRBV6-8|TRBD1|few
CASSYRQGEAFF
TGTGCCAGCAGTTACCGACAGGGGGAAGCTTTCTTT
>TRBJ2-7|TRBV29-1|-|-
CSVEGEGRPYEQYF
TGCAGCGTTGAAGGAGAGGGGCGACCCTACGAGCAGTACTTC
>TRBJ2-7|TRBV6-8|-|few
CASTLPGSYEQYF
TGTGCCAGCACCCTACCTGGGTCCTACGAGCAGTACTTC
>TRBJ2-7|TRBV14|-|-
CASSPTGTLHSYEQYF
TGTGCCAGCAGCCCGACCGGGACACTGCACTCCTACGAGCAGTACTTC
>TRBJ1-5|TRBV28|TRBD1|few
CASSLGTGGVRSNQPQHF
TGTGCCAGCAGTTTAGGGACAGGGGGCGTGAGGAGCAATCAGCCCCAGCATTTT
>TRBJ1-4|TRBV5-1|-|-
CASSSGSALNEKLFF
TGCGCCAGCAGCTCGGGATCAGCCCTTAATGAAAAACTGTTTTTT
>TRBJ2-1|TRBV11-3|-|-
CASSSDRSSYNEQFF
TGTGCCAGCAGCTCGGACCGAAGCTCCTACAATGAGCAGTTCTTC
>TRBJ2-3|TRBV4-1|-|few
CASSQGYLTDTQYF
TGCGCCAGCAGCCAAGGGTACCTCACAGATACGCAGTATTTT
>TRBJ2-5|TRBV28|-|few
CASSLKVGGETQYF
TGTGCCAGCAGTTTAAAGGTCGGCGGAGAGACCCAGTACTTC
>TRBJ1-5|TRBV10-1|-|once
CASRTLEPQHF
TGCGCCAGCAGAACCCTGGAGCCCCAGCATTTT
>TRBJ1-2|TRBV11-3|-|many
CASSKEGLDYGYTF
TGTGCCAGCAGCAAGGAGGGGCTTGACTATGGCTACACCTTC
>TRBJ2-5|TRBV7-4|-|few
CASDRVEGETQYF
TGTGCCTCCGATCGGGTGGAAGGGGAGACCCAGTACTTC
>TRBJ2-5|TRBV11-3|TRBD2|few
CASSSRLAGETQYF
TGTGCCAGCAGCTCCCGACTAGCGGGAGAGACCCAGTACTTC
>TRBJ1-2|TRBV28|-|-
CASSSGTAYGYTF
TGTGCCAGCAGTTCCGGGACCGCGTATGGCTACACCTTC
>TRBJ2-7|TRBV19|-|few
CASSIGISSGEQYF
TGTGCCAGTAGTATCGGTATTTCGTCGGGCGAGCAGTACTTC
>TRBJ1-5|TRBV5-1|TRBD1|many
CASSQDMTGSRPQHF
TGCGCCAGCAGCCAAGATATGACAGGGTCTCGGCCCCAGCATTTT
>TRBJ1-5|TRBV6-8|-|-
CASSERSQPQHF
TGTGCCAGCAGTGAGAGGAGTCAGCCCCAGCATTTT
>TRBJ1-1|TRBV28|-|-
CASSPGALMNTEAFF
TGTGCCAGCAGTCCCGGGGCCCTTATGAACACTGAAGCTTTCTTT